The rows below give T cell receptor beta chains drawn from one sample of a study of T cell responses to AZD1222 COVID-19 vaccine. Sequencing was performed with immunoSEQ multiplex PCR; in TCRdb, only in-frame clones are kept and a portion is missing. The sample data list more than 110,000 clones. Material for sequencing was peripheral blood. These receptors were taken from an adult in good health. The CDR3 runs from the conserved cysteine through the conserved F or W. A D gene is named only where the DNA matches it firmly.

V gene: TRBV6-5
J gene: TRBJ1-2
D gene: TRBD1
CDR3 DNA: TGTGCCAGCAGTCCCACAGGGGTTTATGGCTACACCTTC
CDR3 protein: CASSPTGVYGYTF

V gene: TRBV30
J gene: TRBJ1-5
D gene: TRBD1
CDR3 DNA: TGTGCCTGGAGTAACAGGGGGGCTCAGCCCCAGCATTTT
CDR3 protein: CAWSNRGAQPQHF

V gene: TRBV7-3
J gene: TRBJ1-6
D gene: TRBD1
CDR3 DNA: TGTGCCAGCAGCCTCTCCGGGACAGAGAATTCACCCCTCCACTTT
CDR3 protein: CASSLSGTENSPLHF

V gene: TRBV5-4
J gene: TRBJ1-2
D gene: -
CDR3 DNA: TGTGCCAGCAGCTGGAGACGAGGGGCCATATATGGCTACACCTTC
CDR3 protein: CASSWRRGAIYGYTF

V gene: TRBV19
J gene: TRBJ1-1
D gene: -
CDR3 DNA: TGTGCCAGTACCCCCTCTGGCCACCCTAGTGGCTCTGAAGCTTTCTTT
CDR3 protein: CASTPSGHPSGSEAFF

V gene: TRBV7-6
J gene: TRBJ1-1
D gene: -
CDR3 DNA: TGTGCCAGCAGCTTAGTTTCTACCGGGTTTTCTGAAGCTTTCTTT
CDR3 protein: CASSLVSTGFSEAFF

V gene: TRBV7-9
J gene: TRBJ1-2
D gene: -
CDR3 DNA: TGTGCCAGCAGCCCCTCGTCCAGAAACTATGGCTACACCTTC
CDR3 protein: CASSPSSRNYGYTF

V gene: TRBV5-5
J gene: TRBJ1-1
D gene: TRBD1
CDR3 DNA: TGTGCCAGCAGCTTGACGGTGAGGCCGAGACAGGGGGCGGCCACTGAAGCTTTCTTT
CDR3 protein: CASSLTVRPRQGAATEAFF

V gene: TRBV3-1/TRBV3-2
J gene: TRBJ1-5
D gene: -
CDR3 DNA: TGTGCCAGCAGCCAAGACTTCGGAGGGCAGCCCCAGCATTTT
CDR3 protein: CASSQDFGGQPQHF

V gene: TRBV6-1
J gene: TRBJ1-2
D gene: -
CDR3 DNA: TGTGCCAGCAGTCAGCGACAGAGACCTAACTATGGCTACACCTTC
CDR3 protein: CASSQRQRPNYGYTF

V gene: TRBV6-2/TRBV6-3
J gene: TRBJ1-6
D gene: -
CDR3 DNA: TGTGCCAGCAGTTACTCTTTTTTCGGTAATTCACCCCTCCACTTT
CDR3 protein: CASSYSFFGNSPLHF

V gene: TRBV12-3/TRBV12-4
J gene: TRBJ1-4
D gene: -
CDR3 DNA: TGTGCCAGCAGTTTGAATGAAAAACTGTTTTTT
CDR3 protein: CASSLNEKLFF

V gene: TRBV28
J gene: TRBJ1-2
D gene: -
CDR3 DNA: TGTGCCAGCAGGCTATCTGGTCAGGGCTATGGCTACACCTTC
CDR3 protein: CASRLSGQGYGYTF

V gene: TRBV27
J gene: TRBJ1-1
D gene: -
CDR3 DNA: TGTGCCAGCAGTTTCCTGCCGGCTGGGAAGGGCACTGAAGCTTTCTTT
CDR3 protein: CASSFLPAGKGTEAFF

V gene: TRBV7-9
J gene: TRBJ1-4
D gene: -
CDR3 DNA: TGTGCCAGCAGCTTAATCGGTGAAAAACTGTTTTTT
CDR3 protein: CASSLIGEKLFF

V gene: TRBV7-2
J gene: TRBJ1-2
D gene: -
CDR3 DNA: TGTGCCAGCAGCCCTAGAGGACCCACTAACTATGGCTACACCTTC
CDR3 protein: CASSPRGPTNYGYTF

V gene: TRBV3-1/TRBV3-2
J gene: TRBJ1-2
D gene: -
CDR3 DNA: TGTGCCAGCAGCCGCCGGGACCCCCCCCGAGAGTATGGCTACACCTTC
CDR3 protein: CASSRRDPPREYGYTF

V gene: TRBV14
J gene: TRBJ1-5
D gene: -
CDR3 DNA: TGTGCCAGCAGCTTGAACAATCAGCCCCAGCATTTT
CDR3 protein: CASSLNNQPQHF

V gene: TRBV11-3
J gene: TRBJ1-2
D gene: TRBD1
CDR3 DNA: TGTGCCAGCAGCTTAGGACAGGGTTATGGCTACACCTTC
CDR3 protein: CASSLGQGYGYTF

V gene: TRBV5-5
J gene: TRBJ1-2
D gene: -
CDR3 DNA: TGTGCCAGCAGCTTGGTCCGTTTCCTCAACTATGGCTACACCTTC
CDR3 protein: CASSLVRFLNYGYTF

V gene: TRBV5-5
J gene: TRBJ2-3
D gene: -
CDR3 DNA: TGTGCCAGCAGCTTTTCAGGTTTCGAGGCAGATACGCAGTATTTT
CDR3 protein: CASSFSGFEADTQYF

V gene: TRBV28
J gene: TRBJ1-3
D gene: -
CDR3 DNA: TGTGCCAGCAGTTCGCGACAGCTCGGAAACACCATATATTTT
CDR3 protein: CASSSRQLGNTIYF

V gene: TRBV28
J gene: TRBJ1-4
D gene: -
CDR3 DNA: TGTGCCAGCAGTTTCGCAGGGGCCCTTAATGAAAAACTGTTTTTT
CDR3 protein: CASSFAGALNEKLFF

V gene: TRBV19
J gene: TRBJ1-4
D gene: TRBD1
CDR3 DNA: TGTGCCAGTAGTGTGACCGGGACAGTAAATGAAAAACTGTTTTTT
CDR3 protein: CASSVTGTVNEKLFF

V gene: TRBV2
J gene: TRBJ1-1
D gene: -
CDR3 DNA: TGTGCCAGGATACGACCGGGGGACGCTGAAGCTTTCTTT
CDR3 protein: CARIRPGDAEAFF

V gene: TRBV5-4
J gene: TRBJ1-2
D gene: -
CDR3 DNA: TGTGCCAGCAGCGCCCGCGTAGGGGATGGCTACACCTTC
CDR3 protein: CASSARVGDGYTF

V gene: TRBV6-5
J gene: TRBJ1-1
D gene: TRBD1
CDR3 DNA: TGTGCCAGCAGTTACAACAGGGGTACTGAAGCTTTCTTT
CDR3 protein: CASSYNRGTEAFF

V gene: TRBV11-3
J gene: TRBJ1-3
D gene: -
CDR3 DNA: TGTGCCAGCAGCTTGCAGGACGTCTCTGGAAACACCATATATTTT
CDR3 protein: CASSLQDVSGNTIYF

V gene: TRBV28
J gene: TRBJ1-5
D gene: -
CDR3 DNA: TGTGCCAGCAGTAGAATGGACTGGGATCAGCCCCAGCATTTT
CDR3 protein: CASSRMDWDQPQHF

V gene: TRBV5-5
J gene: TRBJ1-5
D gene: TRBD1
CDR3 DNA: TGTGCCAGCAGCCCTGTGACAGGGTCTGGGAATCAGCCCCAGCATTTT
CDR3 protein: CASSPVTGSGNQPQHF

V gene: TRBV5-6
J gene: TRBJ1-2
D gene: TRBD1
CDR3 DNA: TGTGCCAGCAGCCTTTCTGGACAGGACTACTATGGCTACACCTTC
CDR3 protein: CASSLSGQDYYGYTF

V gene: TRBV19
J gene: TRBJ2-7
D gene: -
CDR3 DNA: TGTGCCAGTAGTATAGGAAACACGGAGTTCTACGAGCAGTACTTC
CDR3 protein: CASSIGNTEFYEQYF

V gene: TRBV2
J gene: TRBJ1-3
D gene: -
CDR3 DNA: TGTGCCAGCAGTGACTTTAGCTCTGGAAACACCATATATTTT
CDR3 protein: CASSDFSSGNTIYF

V gene: TRBV9
J gene: TRBJ2-1
D gene: TRBD2
CDR3 DNA: TGTGCCAGCAGCCCTCCGGGACTAGCGTCCTACAATGAGCAGTTCTTC
CDR3 protein: CASSPPGLASYNEQFF

V gene: TRBV11-1
J gene: TRBJ2-1
D gene: TRBD2
CDR3 DNA: TGTGCCAGCAGAACTAGCGGGGGGCGATATGAGCAGTTCTTC
CDR3 protein: CASRTSGGRYEQFF

V gene: TRBV9
J gene: TRBJ2-2
D gene: TRBD2
CDR3 DNA: TGTGCCAGCAGCACAGGACTAGCGGGGCCCTTGGGCGGGGAGCTGTTTTTT
CDR3 protein: CASSTGLAGPLGGELFF

V gene: TRBV5-1
J gene: TRBJ1-4
D gene: TRBD1
CDR3 DNA: TGCGCCAGCAGCTTGGCGGGACAGGGGGTTACAACTAATGAAAAACTGTTTTTT
CDR3 protein: CASSLAGQGVTTNEKLFF

V gene: TRBV6-4
J gene: TRBJ1-1
D gene: -
CDR3 DNA: TGTGCCAGCAGTGGCGACTTGAACACTGAAGCTTTCTTT
CDR3 protein: CASSGDLNTEAFF

V gene: TRBV2
J gene: TRBJ1-6
D gene: -
CDR3 DNA: TGTGCCAGCACCCCGGACAGCAGGACCAATTCACCCCTCCACTTT
CDR3 protein: CASTPDSRTNSPLHF

V gene: TRBV7-9
J gene: TRBJ1-1
D gene: -
CDR3 DNA: TGTGCCAGCAGCGTAAGGGACGCGAGGTACACTGAAGCTTTCTTT
CDR3 protein: CASSVRDARYTEAFF

V gene: TRBV19
J gene: TRBJ1-5
D gene: TRBD1
CDR3 DNA: TGTGCCAGTAGTATAGAGGACAGGGGGAGTCAGCCCCAGCATTTT
CDR3 protein: CASSIEDRGSQPQHF

V gene: TRBV10-3
J gene: TRBJ2-2
D gene: -
CDR3 DNA: TGTGCCATCAGTGAGGAGCAGAACACCGGGGAGCTGTTTTTT
CDR3 protein: CAISEEQNTGELFF

V gene: TRBV5-6
J gene: TRBJ1-1
D gene: -
CDR3 DNA: TGTGCCAGCAGCTTGGTAGCAGTATCGAACACTGAAGCTTTCTTT
CDR3 protein: CASSLVAVSNTEAFF

V gene: TRBV5-1
J gene: TRBJ2-7
D gene: TRBD2
CDR3 DNA: TGCGCCAGCAGCTTCGGCGGGGGGGCCTCCGCTTCCTCCTACGAGCAGTACTTC
CDR3 protein: CASSFGGGASASSYEQYF

V gene: TRBV15
J gene: TRBJ1-1
D gene: -
CDR3 DNA: TGTGCCACCAGCAGAGGTTCGAACACTGAAGCTTTCTTT
CDR3 protein: CATSRGSNTEAFF

V gene: TRBV14
J gene: TRBJ1-6
D gene: -
CDR3 DNA: TGTGCCAGCAGCCAAGATCGTAGGACGGTGAATTCACCCCTCCACTTT
CDR3 protein: CASSQDRRTVNSPLHF

V gene: TRBV25-1
J gene: TRBJ1-2
D gene: -
CDR3 DNA: TGTGCCAGCTCGGCAGGGCTGTATGGCTACACCTTC
CDR3 protein: CASSAGLYGYTF